This T cell receptor (beta chain) appears in the sequencing data of a study of graft-versus-host responses after intestinal transplantation. Overall study: Each patient got anti-thymocyte globulin induction, then tacrolimus and steroids for roughly 3 years.

This clone was counted between two and nine times. Its target is unknown. Trimming removed 6 bases at V and 1 base at J, with 13 bases between. The length of the CDR3 is 15 residues. CDR1 is LNHDA, CDR2 SQIVND, per germline (reference sequence). Assay used: immunoSEQ multiplex PCR; TCRdb lists only in-frame clones, some missing. Of around 26,000 clones listed, approximately 94% are singletons. Findings and limits, study-wide: Circulating GvH clones peaking coincided with falling HvG clones soon after transplant.

The specimen was PBMCs, collected 156 days after intestinal transplant. The chain joins TRBV19 to TRBJ2-1, with D hard to call. This TCR derives from a human patient who received an intestinal transplant, so some T cells may come from the graft donor. DNA of the CDR3: TGTGCCAGTAGGGTTAGGGCCCTTTCCTACAATGAGCAGTTCTTC. This codes for CASRVRALSYNEQFF.